These 20 T cell receptor beta chains share one sample of origin, sequenced in a study of CD8+ T cells in alopecia areata (dated by TCRdb to about 2018). Reading the label with the study, this specimen's treatment or condition is: oral pan-JAK inhibitor, 5-10 mg twice daily. Receptor amplification or capture employed the immunoSEQ multiplex PCR assay. For TCR sequencing, RNA was extracted from every sample and reverse transcribed into cDNA to serve as template. Drawn from immuneACCESS, this table holds only the in-frame rearrangements with V and J called that TCRdb kept. Clones are partly lost; checked studies trace under half to an unresolved V gene and leave the rest unexplained. For this sample there are about 170,000 clones; about three fifths appear just once. The ten largest clones represent about a sixth of the sample. The specimen comprised CD4+ T cells sorted from blood, sampled at approximately week 60, from a patient treated with tofacitinib. Every receptor here comes from a human donor with alopecia areata.

This chain uses TRBV6-1 with TRBJ1-5; TRBD1 matches at 8 bases. This CDR3 spans 12 amino acids. Germline CDR1 reads MNHNS; CDR2 reads SASEGT. J gave up 4 bases and V 10 bases, and 3 bases lay outside the gene matches. CDR3 sequence: CATRTGNQPQHF. As DNA, the CDR3 is TGTGCCACGCGGACAGGGAATCAGCCCCAGCATTTT.

The rearrangement joins TRBV2 to TRBJ2-7, with D perhaps matching TRBD1 (6 bases). The germline V gene has CDR1 SNHLY and CDR2 FYNNEI. V was cut by 3 bases and J by 10 bases, with 16 bases left in between. This CDR3 has 13 amino acids. The CDR3 reads CASSETDRTLQYF. For the CDR3, the DNA is TGTGCCAGCAGTGAGACCGACAGGACGCTTCAGTACTTC.

The chain uses TRBV30 and TRBJ1-4; D is perhaps TRBD1 (5 bases). Deletions cut 3 bases from V and 8 bases from J, with 13 bases between. The germline gives CDR1 GTSNPN, CDR2 SVGIG (reference sequence). The CDR3 is made up of 13 amino acids. The CDR3 loop reads CAWRVRGGEKLFF. The CDR3 nucleotides are TGTGCCTGGAGAGTACGGGGCGGGGAAAAACTGTTTTTT.

This clone was observed many times. The chain uses TRBV16 and TRBJ1-2; the D is unclear. V lost 3 bases to trimming and J lost 7 bases, with 9 bases between them. The CDR3 has 12 residues. From germline, CDR1 is KGHSY and CDR2 FQNENV. CDR3 in DNA: TGTGCCAGCAGCCAGGGGTCGACTGGCTACACCTTC. This translates into CASSQGSTGYTF.

The chain uses TRBV14 and TRBJ2-3; D possibly uses TRBD1 or TRBD2 (5 bases each). The germline gives CDR1 SGHDN, CDR2 FVKESK. Trimming removed 4 bases from V and 0 bases from J, with 11 bases in between. CDR3 size: 15 residues. CDR3 region: CASSPRGASTDTQYF. Here the CDR3 DNA reads TGTGCCAGCAGCCCGAGGGGTGCCAGCACAGATACGCAGTATTTT.

The chain carries TRBV15 and TRBJ2-4; D possibly corresponds to TRBD1 (6 bases). Germline V gene lookup returns CDR1 LNHNV and CDR2 YYDKDF (reference sequence). Trimming took off 8 bases at V and 3 bases at J, with 11 bases between the two ends. CDR3 length: 13 amino acids. This CDR3 is CATGGQGKNIQYF. The DNA of the CDR3 is TGTGCCACCGGGGGCCAGGGCAAAAACATTCAGTACTTC.

V is TRBV4-1 and J is TRBJ1-4; the D is unclear. CDR1 MGHRA and CDR2 YSYEKL come from the germline V gene. V was trimmed by 1 base and J by 8 bases, leaving 14 bases between them. The CDR3 spans 15 residues. The CDR3 region has the DNA TGCGCCAGCAGCCAAGTCTCAGGTGGTGAGGAAAAACTGTTTTTT. This codes for CASSQVSGGEEKLFF.

The chain couples TRBV30 to TRBJ1-2; D not certain. V dropped 4 bases and J dropped 8 bases, with 5 bases sitting between them. The length of the CDR3 is 9 residues. Germline V gene sequence: CDR1 GTSNPN, CDR2 SVGIG (reference sequence). This CDR3 is CAWMEGYTF. For the CDR3, the DNA is TGTGCCTGGATGGAGGGCTACACCTTC. Filled out from reference TRBV30 and TRBJ1-2, the complete variable domain reads SQTIHQWPATLVQPVGSPLSLECTVEGTSNPNLYWYRQAAGRGLQLLFYSVGIGQISSEVPQNLSASRPQDRQFILSSKKLLLSDSGFYLCAWMEGYTFGSGTRLTVV.

V is TRBV30 and J is TRBJ2-4; the D gene is possibly TRBD2 (5 bases). This CDR3 region has 16 residues. The germline V gene encodes CDR1 GTSNPN and CDR2 SVGIG (reference sequence). Trimming cost V 1 base and J 1 base, with 14 bases left between them. DNA for the CDR3: TGTGCCTGGAGTGGGTATCCGGGAAAGGCCAAAAACATTCAGTACTTC. As protein: CAWSGYPGKAKNIQYF.

This clone was seen only a few times. The CDR3 sequence: CASSLNGQGGYNEQFF. CDR3 bases: TGTGCCAGCAGCTTAAATGGACAGGGGGGATACAATGAGCAGTTCTTC. The V gene is TRBV5-6, the J gene TRBJ2-1; 10 nucleotides line up with TRBD1. Trimming cost V 2 bases and J 4 bases; bases outside gene matches: 6. CDR1 and CDR2 from the germline V gene are SGHDT and YYEEEE. This CDR3 is 16 amino acids long.

This clone was picked up a small number of times. This chain connects TRBV5-1 to TRBJ2-7; no clear D. This CDR3 is 11 amino acids long. CDR1 and CDR2 from the germline V gene are SGHRS and YFSETQ. The V end lost 4 bases, the J end lost 5 bases, and 7 bases lay between the germline ends. For the CDR3, the DNA is TGCGCCAGCAGCCAACACGACGAGCAGTACTTC. It encodes CASSQHDEQYF.

V is TRBV9 and J is TRBJ1-6, with D possibly TRBD1 on 6 matching bases. The CDR3 length is 15 residues. Germline V gene data show CDR1 as SGDLS and CDR2 as YYNGEE. V was shortened by 4 bases and J by 8 bases, with 16 bases between the two germline ends. CDR3 residues: CASSPTTGVDSPLHF. The CDR3 DNA follows: TGTGCCAGCAGCCCGACGACAGGAGTTGATTCACCCCTCCACTTT.

The rearrangement links TRBV29-1 to TRBJ2-7, with 8 bases lining up with TRBD1. Trimming cost V 6 bases and J 3 bases; bases outside gene matches: 7. CDR1 and CDR2 from the germline V gene are SQVTM and ANQGSEA. The CDR3 is made up of 13 amino acids. The CDR3 protein is CSVTGQGNYEQYF. As DNA, the CDR3 is TGCAGCGTGACCGGACAGGGAAACTACGAGCAGTACTTC.

This clone was detected only a few times. The CDR3 sequence is CAWTGGRPYGYTF. The DNA of the CDR3 is TGTGCCTGGACAGGGGGCCGCCCCTATGGCTACACCTTC. The chain combines TRBV30 with TRBJ1-2; 8 positions agree with TRBD1. Germline CDR1 GTSNPN, CDR2 SVGIG (reference sequence). The CDR3 extends over 13 amino acids. V gave up 4 bases and J gave up 4 bases; unmatched junction bases: 5.

V and J are TRBV18 and TRBJ2-5; D gene unclear. Germline V gives CDR1 KGHSH, CDR2 LQKENI. With 3 bases removed from V and 1 base from J, the gap between germline ends came to 9 bases. The CDR3 runs to 14 residues. CDR3 DNA: TGTGCCAGCTCACCGTCGGCAGCCCAAGAGACCCAGTACTTC. Protein: CASSPSAAQETQYF. Drawing the rest from reference TRBV18 and TRBJ2-5, the complete variable domain is NAGVMQNPRHLVRRRGQEARLRCSPMKGHSHVYWYRQLPEEGLKFMVYLQKENIIDESGMPKERFSAEFPKEGPSILRIQQVVRGDSAAYFCASSPSAAQETQYFGPGTRLLVL.

The table lists this clone with many counts. This CDR3 is also generated by other DNA sequences in the sample. The chain has TRBV2 and TRBJ2-2, with 9 bases lining up with TRBD1. V was pared by 6 bases and J by 4 bases, with 0 bases of the junction left unmatched. The CDR3 totals 13 residues. The germline V gene has CDR1 SNHLY and CDR2 FYNNEI. CDR3 residues: CASRGQGTGELFF. The DNA for the CDR3 is TGTGCCAGCAGGGGACAGGGCACCGGGGAGCTGTTTTTT.

This clone was seen a handful of times. The CDR3 DNA is TGCAGCGTTGTACAGGGGAGAGGTGGAAACACCATATATTTT. This translates into CSVVQGRGGNTIYF. The chain combines TRBV29-1 with TRBJ1-3; 7 bases align to TRBD1. Unmatched junction bases numbered 6, after V lost 4 bases and J lost 3 bases. The CDR3 is made up of 14 amino acids. CDR1 SQVTM and CDR2 ANQGSEA come from the germline V gene.

The CDR3 reads CASSIIASGHSPQGAFF. CDR3 DNA: TGTGCCAGCAGCATAATCGCATCGGGACACAGCCCTCAAGGGGCTTTCTTT. The chain combines TRBV7-8 with TRBJ1-1; the D gene is possibly TRBD1 (6 bases). The CDR3 spans 17 residues. Per the germline V gene, CDR1 is SGHVS and CDR2 is FQNEAQ. Trimming stripped 5 bases from V and 11 bases from J, with 30 bases between.

This clone was recorded a few times. The chain recombines TRBV30 with TRBJ1-5; D unresolved. Trimming pared 1 base from V and 0 bases from J, leaving 22 bases between. The CDR3 is 19 amino acids. Germline CDR1 is GTSNPN and CDR2 is SVGIG (reference sequence). The CDR3 is CAWSAGPSRSLISNQPQHF. CDR3 DNA sequence: TGTGCCTGGAGTGCAGGACCTTCGAGGTCCCTGATTAGCAATCAGCCCCAGCATTTT.

V and J are TRBV5-1 and TRBJ1-2, with 9 bases aligning to TRBD1. V lost 7 bases and J lost 8; bases outside the gene matches: 15. Germline loops: CDR1 SGHRS, CDR2 YFSETQ. CDR3 length equals 15 residues. CDR3 sequence: CASQGSPGQGGGYTF. The CDR3 DNA follows: TGCGCCAGCCAAGGGTCTCCGGGACAGGGAGGCGGCTACACCTTC. Combining the CDR3 with reference TRBV5-1 and TRBJ1-2 gives the whole variable domain KAGVTQTPRYLIKTRGQQVTLSCSPISGHRSVSWYQQTPGQGLQFLFEYFSETQRNKGNFPGRFSGRQFSNSRSEMNVSTLELGDSALYLCASQGSPGQGGGYTFGSGTRLTVV.